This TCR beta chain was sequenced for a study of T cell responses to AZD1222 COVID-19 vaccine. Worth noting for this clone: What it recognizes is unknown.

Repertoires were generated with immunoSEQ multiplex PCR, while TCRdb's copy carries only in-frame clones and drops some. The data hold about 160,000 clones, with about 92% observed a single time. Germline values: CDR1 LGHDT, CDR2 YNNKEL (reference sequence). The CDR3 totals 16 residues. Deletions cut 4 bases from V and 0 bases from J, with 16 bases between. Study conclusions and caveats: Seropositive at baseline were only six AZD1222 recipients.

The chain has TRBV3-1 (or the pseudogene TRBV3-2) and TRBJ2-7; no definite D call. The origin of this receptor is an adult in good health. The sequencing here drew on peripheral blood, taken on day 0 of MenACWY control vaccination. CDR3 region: CASSPARQDHSYEQYF. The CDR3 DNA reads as TGTGCCAGCAGCCCAGCCCGGCAGGATCACTCCTACGAGCAGTACTTC.